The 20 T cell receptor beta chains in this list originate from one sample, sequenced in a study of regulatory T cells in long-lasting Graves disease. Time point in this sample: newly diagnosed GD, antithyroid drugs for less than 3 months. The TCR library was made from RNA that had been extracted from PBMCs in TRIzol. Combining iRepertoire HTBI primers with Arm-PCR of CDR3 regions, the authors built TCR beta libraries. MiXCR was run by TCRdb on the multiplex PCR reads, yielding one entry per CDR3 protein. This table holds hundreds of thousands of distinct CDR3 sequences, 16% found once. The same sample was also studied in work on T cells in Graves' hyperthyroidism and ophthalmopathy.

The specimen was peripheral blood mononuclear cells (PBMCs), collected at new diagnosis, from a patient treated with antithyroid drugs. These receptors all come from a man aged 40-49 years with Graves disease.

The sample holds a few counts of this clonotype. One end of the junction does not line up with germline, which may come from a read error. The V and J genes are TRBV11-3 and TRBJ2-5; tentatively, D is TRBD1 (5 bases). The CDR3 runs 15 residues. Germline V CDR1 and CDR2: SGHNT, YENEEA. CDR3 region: CASSLDLDTEETQYF. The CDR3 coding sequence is TGTGCCAGCAGCCTAGATCTGGACACAGAAGAGACCCAGTACTTC.

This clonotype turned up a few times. The CDR3, as DNA: TGCGCCAGCAGCCAAGAAGAGCGGGGGGGCTCGACTCAAGAGACCCAGTACTTC. It is translated as CASSQEERGGSTQETQYF. This sequence joins TRBV4-1 and TRBJ2-5; 10 bases match TRBD2. Germline V lookup: CDR1 MGHRA, CDR2 YSYEKL. Trimming took 0 bases from V and 2 from J; bases not matched to a gene: 9. This CDR3 is built from 18 residues.

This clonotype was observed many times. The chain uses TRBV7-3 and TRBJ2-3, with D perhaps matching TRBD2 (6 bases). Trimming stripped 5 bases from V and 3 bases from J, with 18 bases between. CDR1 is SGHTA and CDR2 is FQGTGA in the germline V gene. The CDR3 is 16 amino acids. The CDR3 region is CASSPSHKGLTDTQYF. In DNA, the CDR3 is TGTGCCAGCAGCCCCTCCCATAAGGGACTGACAGATACGCAGTATTTT.

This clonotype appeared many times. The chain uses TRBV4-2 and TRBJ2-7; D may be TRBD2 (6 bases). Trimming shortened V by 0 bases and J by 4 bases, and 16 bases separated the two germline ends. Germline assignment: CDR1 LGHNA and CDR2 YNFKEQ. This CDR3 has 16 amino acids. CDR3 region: CASSQDGRTGEYEQYF. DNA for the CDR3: TGTGCCAGCAGCCAAGATGGTAGGACGGGGGAATACGAGCAGTACTTC.

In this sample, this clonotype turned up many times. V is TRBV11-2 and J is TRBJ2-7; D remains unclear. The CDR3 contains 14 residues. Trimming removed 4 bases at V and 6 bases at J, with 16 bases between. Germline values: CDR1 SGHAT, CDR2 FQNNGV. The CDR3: CASSSPGEAGEQYF. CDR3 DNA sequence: TGTGCCAGCAGCTCCCCTGGTGAGGCAGGCGAGCAGTACTTC. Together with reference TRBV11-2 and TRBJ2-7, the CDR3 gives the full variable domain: EAGVAQSPRYKIIEKRQSVAFWCNPISGHATLYWYQQILGQGPKLLIQFQNNGVVDDSQLPKDRFSAERLKGVDSTLKIQPAKLEDSAVYLCASSSPGEAGEQYFGPGTRLTVT.

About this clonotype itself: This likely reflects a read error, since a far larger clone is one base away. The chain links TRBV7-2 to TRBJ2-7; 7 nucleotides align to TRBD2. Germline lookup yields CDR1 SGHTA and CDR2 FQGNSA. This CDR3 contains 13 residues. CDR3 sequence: CAGSLGGSGEQYF. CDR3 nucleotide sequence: TGTGCCGGCAGCCTCGGGGGGTCGGGCGAGCAGTACTTC.

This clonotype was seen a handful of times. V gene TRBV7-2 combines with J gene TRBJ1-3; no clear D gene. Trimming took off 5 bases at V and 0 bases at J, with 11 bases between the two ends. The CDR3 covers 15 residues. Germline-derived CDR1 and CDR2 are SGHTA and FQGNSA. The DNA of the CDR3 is TGTGCCAGCAGCAAACAAAGCATCTCTGGAAACACCATATATTTT. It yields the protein CASSKQSISGNTIYF. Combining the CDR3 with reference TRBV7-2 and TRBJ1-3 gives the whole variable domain GAGVSQSPSNKVTEKGKDVELRCDPISGHTALYWYRQSLGQGLEFLIYFQGNSAPDKSGLPSDRFSAERTGGSVSTLTIQRTQQEDSAVYLCASSKQSISGNTIYFGEGSWLTVV.

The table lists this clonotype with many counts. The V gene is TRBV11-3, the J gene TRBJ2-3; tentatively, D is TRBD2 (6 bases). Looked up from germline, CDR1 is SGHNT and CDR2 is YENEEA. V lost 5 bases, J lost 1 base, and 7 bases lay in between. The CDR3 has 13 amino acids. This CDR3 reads CASSRLGTDTQYF. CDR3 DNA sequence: TGTGCCAGCAGCCGACTAGGCACAGATACGCAGTATTTT. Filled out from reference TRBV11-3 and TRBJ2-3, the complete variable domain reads EAGVVQSPRYKIIEKKQPVAFWCNPISGHNTLYWYLQNLGQGPELLIRYENEEAVDDSQLPKDRFSAERLKGVDSTLKIQPAELGDSAVYLCASSRLGTDTQYFGPGTRLTVL.

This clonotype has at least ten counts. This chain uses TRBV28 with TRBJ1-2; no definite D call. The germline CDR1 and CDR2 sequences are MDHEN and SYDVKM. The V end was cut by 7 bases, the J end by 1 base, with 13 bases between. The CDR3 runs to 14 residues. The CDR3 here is CASTLGIFNYGYTF. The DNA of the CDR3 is TGTGCCAGCACCCTAGGAATCTTTAACTATGGCTACACCTTC.

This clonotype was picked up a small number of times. CDR3 in amino acids: CASSLQGVDGYTF. CDR3 DNA sequence: TGTGCCAGCAGCTTGCAGGGCGTGGATGGCTACACCTTC. The rearrangement joins TRBV5-5 to TRBJ1-2; D perhaps matches TRBD1 (5 bases). Germline CDR1 is SGHKS and CDR2 is YYEKEE (reference sequence). This CDR3 spans 13 amino acids. V was clipped by 1 base and J by 6 bases, with 10 bases between them.

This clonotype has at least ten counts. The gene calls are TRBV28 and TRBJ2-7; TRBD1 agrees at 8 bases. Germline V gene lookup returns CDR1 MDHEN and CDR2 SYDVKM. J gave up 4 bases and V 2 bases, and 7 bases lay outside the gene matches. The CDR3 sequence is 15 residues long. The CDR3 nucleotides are TGTGCCAGCAGTTTAGGACAGGGAATCACGTACGAGCAGTACTTC. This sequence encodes CASSLGQGITYEQYF. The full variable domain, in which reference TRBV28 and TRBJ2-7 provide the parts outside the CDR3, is DVKVTQSSRYLVKRTGEKVFLECVQDMDHENMFWYRQDPGLGLRLIYFSYDVKMKEKGDIPEGYSVSREKKERFSLILESASTNQTSMYLCASSLGQGITYEQYFGPGTRLTVT.

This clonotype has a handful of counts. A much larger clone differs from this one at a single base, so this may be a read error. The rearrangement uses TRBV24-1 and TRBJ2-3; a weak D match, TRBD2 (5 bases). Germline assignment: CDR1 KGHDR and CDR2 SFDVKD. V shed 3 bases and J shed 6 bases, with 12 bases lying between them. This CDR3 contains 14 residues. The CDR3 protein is CATSDGEERDTQYF. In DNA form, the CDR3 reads TGTGCCACCAGTGATGGAGAGGAGCGGGATACGCAGTATTTT.

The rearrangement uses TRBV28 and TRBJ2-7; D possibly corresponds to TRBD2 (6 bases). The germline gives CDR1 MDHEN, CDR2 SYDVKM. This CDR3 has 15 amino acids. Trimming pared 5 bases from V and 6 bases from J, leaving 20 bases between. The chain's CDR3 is CASSPQTSWVGEQYF. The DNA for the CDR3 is TGTGCCAGCAGTCCCCAGACTAGTTGGGTGGGCGAGCAGTACTTC.

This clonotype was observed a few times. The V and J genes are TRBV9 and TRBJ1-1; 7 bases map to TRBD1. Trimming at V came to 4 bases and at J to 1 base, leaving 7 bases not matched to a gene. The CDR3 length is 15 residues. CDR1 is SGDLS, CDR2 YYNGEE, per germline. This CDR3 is CASSPGQDPNTEAFF. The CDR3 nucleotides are TGTGCCAGCAGCCCAGGACAGGACCCGAACACTGAAGCTTTCTTT.

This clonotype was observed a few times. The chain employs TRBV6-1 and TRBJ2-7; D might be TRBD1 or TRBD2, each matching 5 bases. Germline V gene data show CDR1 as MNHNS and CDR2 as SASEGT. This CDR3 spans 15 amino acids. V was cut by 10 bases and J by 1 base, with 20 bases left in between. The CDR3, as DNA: TGTGCCACCATACTAGGGGCCTGGGAGTCCTACGAGCAGTACTTC. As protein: CATILGAWESYEQYF.

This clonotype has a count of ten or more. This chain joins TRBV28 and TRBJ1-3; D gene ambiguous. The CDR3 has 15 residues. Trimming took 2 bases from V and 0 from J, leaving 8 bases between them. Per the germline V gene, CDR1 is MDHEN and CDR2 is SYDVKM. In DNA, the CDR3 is TGTGCCAGCAGTTTAGAAGCATACTCTGGAAACACCATATATTTT. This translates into CASSLEAYSGNTIYF.

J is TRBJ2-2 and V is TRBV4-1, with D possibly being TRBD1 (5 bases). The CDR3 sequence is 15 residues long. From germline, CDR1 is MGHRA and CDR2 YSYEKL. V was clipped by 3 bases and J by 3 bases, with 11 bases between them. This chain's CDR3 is CASSHFLQDTGELFF. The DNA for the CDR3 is TGCGCCAGCAGCCATTTTCTACAGGACACCGGGGAGCTGTTTTTT.

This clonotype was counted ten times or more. The CDR3 region has the DNA TGCAGTGCTTCTATACTCCCTACGGGGGGGCCAGGAGATACGCAGTATTTT. It encodes CSASILPTGGPGDTQYF. The chain links TRBV20-1 to TRBJ2-3; 8 bases agree with TRBD2. The ends lost 5 bases at V and 5 bases at J; junction bases unmatched: 18. Germline V lookup: CDR1 DFQATT, CDR2 SNEGSKA (reference sequence). This CDR3 region has 17 residues.

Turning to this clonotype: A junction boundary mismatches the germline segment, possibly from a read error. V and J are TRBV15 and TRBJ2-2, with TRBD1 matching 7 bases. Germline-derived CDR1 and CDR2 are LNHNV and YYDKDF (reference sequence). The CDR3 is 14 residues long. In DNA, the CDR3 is TGTGCCGCCAGCCGGGGACAGAGGGCCGGGGAGCTGTTTTTT. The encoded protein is CAASRGQRAGELFF.

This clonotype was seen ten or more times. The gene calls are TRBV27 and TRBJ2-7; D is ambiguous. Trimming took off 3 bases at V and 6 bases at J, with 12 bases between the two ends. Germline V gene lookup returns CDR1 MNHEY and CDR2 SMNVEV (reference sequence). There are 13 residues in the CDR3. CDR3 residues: CASSLGLRTEQYF. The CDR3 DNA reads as TGTGCCAGCAGTTTGGGGTTGCGAACCGAGCAGTACTTC.